This TCR beta chain derives from a study of cytomegalovirus exposure and HLA in healthy donors. Use of 60 Vbeta and 13 Jbeta primers characterized the PCR. Generated by immunoSEQ multiplex PCR, the TCRdb table keeps only in-frame clones and is missing some. The sample carries some 97,000 clones, about 75% recorded once. Study-level findings and limits: Most subjects had HLA-A and HLA-B alleles reportedly predicted accurately by TCR beta sequences.

Trimming left V 4 bases short and J 1 base short, with 13 bases between. This CDR3 comprises 16 residues. The germline V gene has CDR1 MNHNY and CDR2 SVGAGI (reference sequence). The table lists this clone with a few counts. Its antigen is not identified. This receptor was taken from a male donor in good health and CMV-seropositive. The chain uses TRBV6-6 and TRBJ1-4, with a weak D call TRBD1 (6 bases). The source material was PBMCs. The CDR3 protein is CASSLTWTVTNEKLFF. The DNA for the CDR3 is TGTGCCAGCAGTTTAACCTGGACAGTAACTAATGAAAAACTGTTTTTT.